A selection of T cell receptor beta chains follows, all from one sample in a study of blood T cell repertoires in COVID-19. Only in-frame clones appear in the TCRdb table, and some are missing; sequencing was by immunoSEQ multiplex PCR. The sample lists approximately 320,000 clones, 85% occurring once. The sample comprised peripheral blood. Receptors originate from a human donor in a cohort sampled during active COVID-19. The conserved cysteine and the conserved F or W are not part of the CDR3 here. The D gene is left open where the match is weak.

CDR3aa: ASGRTGDTEAF
v_gene: TRBV12-5
d_gene: TRBD1
j_gene: TRBJ1-1

CDR3aa: ASSIQGHNSGANVLT
v_gene: TRBV19
d_gene: .
j_gene: TRBJ2-6

CDR3aa: ASSGRVGYGYGYT
v_gene: TRBV7-8
d_gene: .
j_gene: TRBJ1-2

CDR3aa: ASSDRGETQY
v_gene: TRBV2
d_gene: .
j_gene: TRBJ2-5

CDR3aa: ASGDGNYGYT
v_gene: TRBV12-5
d_gene: .
j_gene: TRBJ1-2

CDR3aa: ASSSTLAGGPNEQF
v_gene: TRBV7-8
d_gene: TRBD2
j_gene: TRBJ2-1

CDR3aa: ASSSTRDRIYNEQF
v_gene: TRBV5-6
d_gene: TRBD1
j_gene: TRBJ2-1

CDR3aa: ASSSRSDRGHLNEQF
v_gene: TRBV7-9
d_gene: TRBD1
j_gene: TRBJ2-1

CDR3aa: ASSSPLEGGHEQY
v_gene: TRBV7-9
d_gene: TRBD1
j_gene: TRBJ2-7

CDR3aa: ASRDSGWDYGYT
v_gene: TRBV6-5
d_gene: .
j_gene: TRBJ1-2

CDR3aa: ASSVPSTGSDGYT
v_gene: TRBV5-8
d_gene: TRBD1
j_gene: TRBJ1-2

CDR3aa: ASSLGRGAPPENQPQH
v_gene: TRBV19
d_gene: .
j_gene: TRBJ1-5

CDR3aa: ASSLRGAGNTIY
v_gene: TRBV27
d_gene: .
j_gene: TRBJ1-3

CDR3aa: ASSPVRGREDTQY
v_gene: TRBV18
d_gene: .
j_gene: TRBJ2-3

CDR3aa: SASPGESNQPQH
v_gene: TRBV20-1
d_gene: .
j_gene: TRBJ1-5

CDR3aa: ASSPGTSVREQF
v_gene: TRBV6-5
d_gene: TRBD2
j_gene: TRBJ2-1

CDR3aa: SVETGDGYEQY
v_gene: TRBV29-1
d_gene: .
j_gene: TRBJ2-7

CDR3aa: ATSRGTRGTYGYT
v_gene: TRBV15
d_gene: .
j_gene: TRBJ1-2

CDR3aa: ASSMATGGHYEQY
v_gene: TRBV19
d_gene: TRBD1
j_gene: TRBJ2-7

CDR3aa: ASSYSPGPQETQY
v_gene: TRBV6-6
d_gene: .
j_gene: TRBJ2-5

CDR3aa: SAGQASYNEQF
v_gene: TRBV29-1
d_gene: TRBD1
j_gene: TRBJ2-1

CDR3aa: ASSLAGGGDGYT
v_gene: TRBV7-2
d_gene: .
j_gene: TRBJ1-2

CDR3aa: AWRYRSGQGGHEQY
v_gene: TRBV30
d_gene: TRBD1
j_gene: TRBJ2-7

CDR3aa: ASSLVGGEKLF
v_gene: TRBV7-9
d_gene: .
j_gene: TRBJ1-4

CDR3aa: ASSMGRDGNQPQH
v_gene: TRBV19
d_gene: .
j_gene: TRBJ1-5

CDR3aa: ASNLAPNTGELF
v_gene: TRBV2
d_gene: .
j_gene: TRBJ2-2

CDR3aa: ASSPTGGNTIY
v_gene: TRBV3-1/TRBV3-2
d_gene: .
j_gene: TRBJ1-3

CDR3aa: ASSLERAYEQY
v_gene: TRBV5-1
d_gene: .
j_gene: TRBJ2-7

CDR3aa: ASSPLGVGGTEAF
v_gene: TRBV3-1/TRBV3-2
d_gene: .
j_gene: TRBJ1-1

CDR3aa: ASSLAEGGNYGYT
v_gene: TRBV5-5
d_gene: .
j_gene: TRBJ1-2

CDR3aa: ASKTGYGYT
v_gene: TRBV12-3/TRBV12-4
d_gene: .
j_gene: TRBJ1-2

CDR3aa: ASSSLGQTYGYT
v_gene: TRBV7-9
d_gene: TRBD1
j_gene: TRBJ1-2

CDR3aa: ARIRAGGRYTQY
v_gene: TRBV3-1/TRBV3-2
d_gene: TRBD2
j_gene: TRBJ2-3

CDR3aa: ASSGPPPPTTSAF
v_gene: TRBV18
d_gene: .
j_gene: TRBJ1-1

CDR3aa: ATSQEGNTIY
v_gene: TRBV24-1
d_gene: .
j_gene: TRBJ1-3

CDR3aa: AWEKTGGKT
v_gene: TRBV30
d_gene: TRBD1
j_gene: TRBJ1-2

CDR3aa: ASSPTGPANTGELF
v_gene: TRBV3-1/TRBV3-2
d_gene: TRBD1
j_gene: TRBJ2-2

CDR3aa: ASSQDSYEQY
v_gene: TRBV18
d_gene: .
j_gene: TRBJ2-7

CDR3aa: ASSVAQTNEKLF
v_gene: TRBV9
d_gene: .
j_gene: TRBJ1-4